This entry describes one TCR beta chain. Its specific antigen is unknown. Qualities for individual bases were not recorded, and no much larger clone is one base off. The source of the sample is a study of blood T cell repertoires in COVID-19 (dated by TCRdb to the early 2020s). With regard to the full study: Samples from collaborators originated in the United States, Italy and Spain and spanned both the acute and convalescent phases of COVID-19. The material from the prospective study consisted of cDNA or gDNA derived from T cells, B-cell-depleted T cells, or PBMCs. Deeply sampled blood TCRbeta repertoires from subjects exposed to, actively infected with, or recovered from COVID-19 were included in the dataset. A freely available public database, intended as a resource for researchers studying the immune response to SARS-CoV-2, is where the repertoires were released. The samples were drawn from the first 160 participants of the ongoing ImmuneRACE study and from more than 1,000 subjects provided by 6 global collaborators. The sample metadata nearly always contained a de-identified subject ID, COVID-19 status, age in years and sex. Where HLA class I and class II types were available, the types were taken from metadata supplied by the sample provider, not from assay-based typing. General study outcomes and caveats: The quantity of clinical and demographic metadata differed by source and by participant and was supplied without curation.

One collaborating source in Seattle enrolled patients during active infection and followed them longitudinally through the course of disease. Whole blood was collected in K2EDTA tubes by collaborating institutions according to the institutions' own protocols. For TCRbeta analysis, collaborators shipped samples as frozen whole blood, isolated PBMCs, or DNA extracted from either of those sample types. The germline V gene (reference sequence) yields SEHNR for CDR1 and FQNEAQ for CDR2. The CDR3 runs 15 residues from the cysteine to the phenylalanine. Left in the record is the CDR3 DNA by itself, 45 bases read in frame from the first base. The junction carries 17 bases between V and J, which are trimmed by 4 bases and 4 bases respectively. TCRbeta CDR3 regions were amplified from genomic DNA using the immunoSEQ Assay, a bias-controlled multiplex PCR. On the study's bioinformatics: Nucleated cell counts per sample were estimated from amplification of reference gene primers within the assay. Sequence reads were collapsed and filtered to measure the absolute abundance of every unique TCRbeta CDR3 rearrangement. For each sample, productive Simpson clonality was calculated by taking the square root of Simpson's diversity index across productive rearrangements. TCRdb obtained this table from immuneACCESS and retained in-frame rearrangements with V and J assigned. These tables miss some clones; where compared with another copy, unresolved V genes account for less than half of the shortfall, and the remainder is unexplained. The DNA gave D and trimming, while V, J and clone size come from that table. For this sample there are about 360,000 clones; 86% appear just once. Jointly, the top ten make up roughly 7.1% of the sample.

Sample: peripheral blood. The chain uses TRBV7-9 and TRBJ2-7; a weak D assignment points to TRBD2 (5 bases agree). This clonotype was sampled from a woman aged 55-70 years with COVID-19, enrolled during active disease. This receptor has the CDR3 CASSYRLTGMYEQYF. The DNA is as follows: TGTGCCAGCAGCTATCGGTTAACGGGGATGTACGAGCAGTACTTC. Beyond the CDR3, the reference TRBV7-9 and TRBJ2-7 genes provide the residues; the full variable domain reads: DTGVSQNPRHKITKRGQNVTFRCDPISEHNRLYWYRQTLGQGPEFLTYFQNEAQLEKSRLLSDRFSAERPKGSFSTLEIQRTEQGDSAMYLCASSYRLTGMYEQYFGPGTRLTVT.